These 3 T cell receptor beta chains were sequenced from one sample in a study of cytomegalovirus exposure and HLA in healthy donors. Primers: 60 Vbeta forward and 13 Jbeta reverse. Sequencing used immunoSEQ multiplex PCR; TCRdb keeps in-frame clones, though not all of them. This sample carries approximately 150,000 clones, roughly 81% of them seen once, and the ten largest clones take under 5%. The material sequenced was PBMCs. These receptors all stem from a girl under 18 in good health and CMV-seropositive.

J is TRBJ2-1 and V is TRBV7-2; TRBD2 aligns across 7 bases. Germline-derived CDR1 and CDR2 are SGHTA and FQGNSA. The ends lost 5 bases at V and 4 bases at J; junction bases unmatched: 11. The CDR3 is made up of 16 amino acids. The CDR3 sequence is CASSLDDGGKYNEQFF. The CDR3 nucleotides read TGTGCCAGCAGCCTCGATGACGGGGGGAAATACAATGAGCAGTTCTTC.

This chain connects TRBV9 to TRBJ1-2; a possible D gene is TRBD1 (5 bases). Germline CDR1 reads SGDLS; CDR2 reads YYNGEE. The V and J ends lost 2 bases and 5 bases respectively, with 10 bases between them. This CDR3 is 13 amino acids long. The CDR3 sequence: CASSVVGGYGYTF. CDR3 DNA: TGTGCCAGCAGCGTGGTCGGGGGTTATGGCTACACCTTC.

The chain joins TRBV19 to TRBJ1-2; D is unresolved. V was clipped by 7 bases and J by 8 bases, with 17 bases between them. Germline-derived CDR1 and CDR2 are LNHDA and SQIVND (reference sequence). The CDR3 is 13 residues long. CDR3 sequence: CASTEGGGRGYTF. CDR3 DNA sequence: TGTGCCAGTACCGAGGGTGGAGGGAGAGGCTACACCTTC.